This T cell receptor (beta chain) was sequenced for a study of patients and donors after allogeneic stem cell transplantation. From the RT-PCR reads, TCRdb called clonotypes with MiXCR, one entry per CDR3 protein. Among roughly 880,000 distinct CDR3 sequences listed, roughly 18% were seen once. In this sample, this clonotype turned up many times. Germline lookup yields CDR1 DFQATT and CDR2 SNEGSKA (reference sequence). V was cut by 5 bases and J by 8 bases, with 15 bases left in between. The CDR3 totals 12 residues. The sequenced sample was blood, either unsorted or a sorted T cell fraction (not recorded which). The V gene is TRBV20-1, the J gene TRBJ1-2; no reliable D call. This TCR was recovered from a human donor who was either an allogeneic HSCT recipient or a stem cell or donor lymphocyte infusion donor (not recorded which). It is not recorded whose cells these are; they may come from a transplant donor. The CDR3 sequence: CSARDTPFGYTF. The CDR3 DNA follows: TGCAGTGCTCGTGACACCCCTTTCGGCTACACCTTC.